The clone carrying this T cell receptor beta chain was seen more than once but under ten times. The antigen is undetermined. This record comes from a study of identical twins. Study-wide results and caveats: The analysis was cross-sectional rather than longitudinal within donors.

The CDR3 is 18 residues long. CDR1 and CDR2 from the germline V gene are DFQATT and SNEGSKA (reference sequence). V lost 0 bases to trimming and J lost 5 bases; unmatched junction nucleotides: 17. TCRdb recomputed calls from the 5' RACE reads with MiXCR, one row per CDR3 protein. The profile covers 420,000 or so distinct CDR3 sequences, with less than 20% appearing a single time and roughly 12% taken by the ten largest. This TCR derives from a man in his fifties in good health. The chain recombines TRBV20-1 with TRBJ2-5, with 8 bases aligning to TRBD1. The source material was naive T cells sorted from blood. The CDR3 is CSARDQGQVFFLGETQYF. The CDR3, as DNA: TGCAGTGCTAGAGATCAGGGACAGGTCTTTTTCTTAGGGGAGACCCAGTACTTC.